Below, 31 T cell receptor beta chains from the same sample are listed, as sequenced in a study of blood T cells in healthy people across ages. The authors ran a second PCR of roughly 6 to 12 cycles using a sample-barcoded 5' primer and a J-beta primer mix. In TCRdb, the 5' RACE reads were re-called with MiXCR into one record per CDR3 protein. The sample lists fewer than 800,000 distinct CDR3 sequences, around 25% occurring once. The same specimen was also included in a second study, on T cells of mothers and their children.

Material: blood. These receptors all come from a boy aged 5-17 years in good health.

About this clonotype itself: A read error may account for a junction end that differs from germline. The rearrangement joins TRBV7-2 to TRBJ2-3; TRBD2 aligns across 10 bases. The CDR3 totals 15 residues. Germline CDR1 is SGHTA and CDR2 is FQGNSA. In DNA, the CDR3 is TGTGCCAGCAGTTTACTAGCGGGGTCCACAGATGCGCAGTATTTT. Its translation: CASSLLAGSTDAQYF.

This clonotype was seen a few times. The CDR3 DNA follows: TGTGCCAGCAGCTCGGATGTCGGGGGGTATGCAGATACGCAGTATTTT. It yields the protein CASSSDVGGYADTQYF. The chain joins TRBV11-3 to TRBJ2-3; 7 positions agree with TRBD2. Trimming removed 4 bases from V and 4 bases from J; junction bases left unmatched: 11. The CDR3 is made up of 16 amino acids. Germline V lookup: CDR1 SGHNT, CDR2 YENEEA.

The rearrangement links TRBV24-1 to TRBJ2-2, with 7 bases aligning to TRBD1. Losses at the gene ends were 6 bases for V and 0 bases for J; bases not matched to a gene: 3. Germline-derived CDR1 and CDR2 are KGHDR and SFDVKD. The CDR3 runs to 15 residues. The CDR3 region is CATSLTGTNTGELFF. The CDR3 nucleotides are TGTGCCACCAGTTTGACAGGGACGAACACCGGGGAGCTGTTTTTT.

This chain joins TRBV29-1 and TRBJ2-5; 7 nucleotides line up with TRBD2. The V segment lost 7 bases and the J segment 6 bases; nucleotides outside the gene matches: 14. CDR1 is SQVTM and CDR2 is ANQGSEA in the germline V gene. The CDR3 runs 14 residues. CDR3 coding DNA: TGCAGCGGTGATATCTGGGGGGGGATTAAGACCCAGTACTTC. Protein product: CSGDIWGGIKTQYF.

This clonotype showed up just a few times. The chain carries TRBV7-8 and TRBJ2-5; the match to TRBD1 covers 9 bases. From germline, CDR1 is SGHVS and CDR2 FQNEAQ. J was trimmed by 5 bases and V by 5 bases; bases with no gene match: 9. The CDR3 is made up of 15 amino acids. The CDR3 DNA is TGTGCCAGCAGCCCTAAACAGGGGGCAGGGGAGACCCAGTACTTC. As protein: CASSPKQGAGETQYF.

This chain's CDR3 is CASSALTSGGETQYF. CDR3 DNA: TGTGCCAGCAGCGCCCTCACGAGTGGAGGAGAGACCCAGTACTTC. This chain links TRBV7-2 with TRBJ2-5; D possibly corresponds to TRBD2 (5 bases). CDR3 length: 15 amino acids. Per the germline V gene, CDR1 is SGHTA and CDR2 is FQGNSA. Trimming took 5 bases from V and 4 from J, leaving 17 bases between them.

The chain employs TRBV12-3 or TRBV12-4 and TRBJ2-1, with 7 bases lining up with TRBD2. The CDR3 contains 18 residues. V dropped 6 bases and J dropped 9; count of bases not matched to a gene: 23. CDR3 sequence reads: CASSFNTGGGLGVGEQFF. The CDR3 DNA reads TGTGCCAGCAGCTTCAACACAGGAGGTGGACTAGGGGTTGGTGAGCAGTTCTTC.

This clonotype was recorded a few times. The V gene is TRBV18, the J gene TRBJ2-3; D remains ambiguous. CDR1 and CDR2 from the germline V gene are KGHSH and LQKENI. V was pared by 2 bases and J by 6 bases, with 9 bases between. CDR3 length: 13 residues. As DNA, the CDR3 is TGTGCCAGCTCACCAGAACAGCCGGATACGCAGTATTTT. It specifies CASSPEQPDTQYF.

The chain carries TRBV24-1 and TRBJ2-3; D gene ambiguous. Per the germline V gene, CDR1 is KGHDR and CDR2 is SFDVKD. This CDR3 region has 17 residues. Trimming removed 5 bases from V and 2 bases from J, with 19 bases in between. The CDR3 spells CATSAIGSMGFTDTQYF. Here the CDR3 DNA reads TGTGCCACCAGTGCGATCGGTTCTATGGGCTTCACAGATACGCAGTATTTT.

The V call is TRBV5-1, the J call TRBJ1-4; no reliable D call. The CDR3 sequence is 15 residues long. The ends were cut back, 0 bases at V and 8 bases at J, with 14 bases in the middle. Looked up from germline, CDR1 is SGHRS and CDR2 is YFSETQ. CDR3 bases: TGCGCCAGCAGCTTGGTCCCCGGACTCTCCGAAAAACTGTTTTTT. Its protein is CASSLVPGLSEKLFF.

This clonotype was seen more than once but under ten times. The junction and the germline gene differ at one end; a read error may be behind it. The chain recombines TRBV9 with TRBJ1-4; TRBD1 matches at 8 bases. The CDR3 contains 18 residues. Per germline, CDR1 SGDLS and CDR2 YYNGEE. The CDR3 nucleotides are TGTGCCAGCAGCGCGGGACAGGCCGACCGGGTCACTAATGGAAAACTGTTTTTT. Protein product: CASSAGQADRVTNGKLFF.

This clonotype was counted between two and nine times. The CDR3 nucleotides are TGTGCCAGCAGCCAAGGGACAGCCATTCCCTACGAGCAGTACTTC. Encoded protein: CASSQGTAIPYEQYF. The V gene is TRBV14, the J gene TRBJ2-7; D might be TRBD1 (6 bases). Trimming cost V 1 base and J 2 bases, with 12 bases left between them. The CDR3 consists of 15 residues. Germline V gives CDR1 SGHDN, CDR2 FVKESK. The variable domain in full, completed from reference TRBV14 and TRBJ2-7, reads EAGVTQFPSHSVIEKGQTVTLRCDPISGHDNLYWYRRVMGKEIKFLLHFVKESKQDESGMPNNRFLAERTGGTYSTLKVQPAELEDSGVYFCASSQGTAIPYEQYFGPGTRLTVT.

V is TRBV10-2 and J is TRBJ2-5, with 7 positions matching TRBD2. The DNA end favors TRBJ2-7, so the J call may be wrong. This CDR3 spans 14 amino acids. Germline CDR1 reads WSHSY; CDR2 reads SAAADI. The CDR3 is CASSEGGRAYEQYF. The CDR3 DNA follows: TGCGCCAGCAGTGAAGGTGGGAGGGCTTACGAGCAGTACTTC.

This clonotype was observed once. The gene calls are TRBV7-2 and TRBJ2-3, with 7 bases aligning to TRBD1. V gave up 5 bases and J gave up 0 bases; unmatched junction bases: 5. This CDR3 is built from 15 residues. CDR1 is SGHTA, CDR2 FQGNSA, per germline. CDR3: CASSIRDRSTDTQYF. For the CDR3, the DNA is TGTGCCAGCAGCATCCGGGACAGAAGCACAGATACGCAGTATTTT.

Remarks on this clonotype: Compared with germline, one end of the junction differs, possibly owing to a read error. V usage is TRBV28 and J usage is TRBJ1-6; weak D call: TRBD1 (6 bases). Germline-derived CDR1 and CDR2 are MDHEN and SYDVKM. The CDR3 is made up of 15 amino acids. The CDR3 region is CASGDTGTYKSPLHF. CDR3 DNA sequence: TGTGCCAGCGGGGACACCGGGACCTATAAGTCACCCCTCCACTTT. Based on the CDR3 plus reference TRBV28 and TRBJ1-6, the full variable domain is DVKVTQSSRYLVKRTGEKVFLECVQDMDHENMFWYRQDPGLGLRLIYFSYDVKMKEKGDIPEGYSVSREKKERFSLILESASTNQTSMYLCASGDTGTYKSPLHFGNGTRLTVT.

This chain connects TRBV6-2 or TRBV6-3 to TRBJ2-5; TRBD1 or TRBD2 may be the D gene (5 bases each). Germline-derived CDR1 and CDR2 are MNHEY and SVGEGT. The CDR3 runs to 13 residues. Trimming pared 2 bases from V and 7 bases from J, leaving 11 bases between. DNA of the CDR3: TGTGCCAGCAGTTACGGCCAGGGACGGACCCAGTACTTC. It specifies CASSYGQGRTQYF.

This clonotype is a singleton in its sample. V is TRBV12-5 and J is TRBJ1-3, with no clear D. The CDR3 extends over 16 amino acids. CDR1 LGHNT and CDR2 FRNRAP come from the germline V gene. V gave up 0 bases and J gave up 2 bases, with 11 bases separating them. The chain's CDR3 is CASGLVSEEAGNTIYF. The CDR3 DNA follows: TGTGCTAGTGGTTTGGTATCGGAGGAGGCTGGAAACACCATATATTTT.

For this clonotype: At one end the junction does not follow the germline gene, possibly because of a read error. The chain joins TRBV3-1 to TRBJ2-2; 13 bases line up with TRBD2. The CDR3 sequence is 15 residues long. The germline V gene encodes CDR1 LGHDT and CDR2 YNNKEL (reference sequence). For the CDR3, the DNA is TGTGCCAGCGGAGTGGGACTAGCGGGAACCGGGGAGCCGTTTTTT. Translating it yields CASGVGLAGTGEPFF. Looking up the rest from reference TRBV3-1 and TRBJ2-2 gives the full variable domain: DTAVSQTPKYLVTQMGNDKSIKCEQNLGHDTMYWYKQDSKKFLKIMFSYNNKELIINETVPNRFSPKSPDKAHLNLHINSLELGDSAVYFCASGVGLAGTGEPFFGEGSRLTVL.

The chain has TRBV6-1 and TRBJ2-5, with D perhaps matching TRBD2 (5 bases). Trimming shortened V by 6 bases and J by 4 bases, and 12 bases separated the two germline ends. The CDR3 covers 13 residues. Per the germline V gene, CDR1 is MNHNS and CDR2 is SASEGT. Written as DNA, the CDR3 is TGTGCCAGCAGGCAAAGTGGAGGAGAGACCCAGTACTTC. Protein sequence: CASRQSGGETQYF.

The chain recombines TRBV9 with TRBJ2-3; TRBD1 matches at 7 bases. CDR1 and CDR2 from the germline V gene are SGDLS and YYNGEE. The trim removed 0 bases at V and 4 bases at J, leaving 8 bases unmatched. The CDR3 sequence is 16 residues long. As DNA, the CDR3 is TGTGCCAGCAGCGTAGCAAATTACAGGGGCGCAGATACGCAGTATTTT. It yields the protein CASSVANYRGADTQYF.

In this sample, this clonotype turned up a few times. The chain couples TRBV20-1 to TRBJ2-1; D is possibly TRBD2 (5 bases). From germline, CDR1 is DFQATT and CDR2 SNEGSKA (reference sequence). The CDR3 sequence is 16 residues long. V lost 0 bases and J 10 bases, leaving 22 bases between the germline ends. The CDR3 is CSARDRLTSLSGEQFF. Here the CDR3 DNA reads TGCAGTGCTAGAGATCGGCTAACTAGTCTAAGCGGAGAGCAGTTCTTC.

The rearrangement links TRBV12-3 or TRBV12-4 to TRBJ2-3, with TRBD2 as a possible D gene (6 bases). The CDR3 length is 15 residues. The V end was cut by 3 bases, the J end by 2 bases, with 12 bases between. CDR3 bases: TGTGCCAGCAGTTTGGGACTCCTCGCCACAGATACGCAGTATTTT. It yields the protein CASSLGLLATDTQYF.

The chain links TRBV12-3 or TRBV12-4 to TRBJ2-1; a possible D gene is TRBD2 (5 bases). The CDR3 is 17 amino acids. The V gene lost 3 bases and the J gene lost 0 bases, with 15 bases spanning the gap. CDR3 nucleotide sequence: TGTGCCAGCAGTTTTCTGCCGAGCGGACCCTCCTACAATGAGCAGTTCTTC. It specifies CASSFLPSGPSYNEQFF.

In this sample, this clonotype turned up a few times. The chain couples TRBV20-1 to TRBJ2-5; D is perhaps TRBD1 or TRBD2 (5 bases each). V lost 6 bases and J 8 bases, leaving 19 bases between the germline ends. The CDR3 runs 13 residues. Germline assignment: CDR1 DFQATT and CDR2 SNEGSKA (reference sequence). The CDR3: CSARGQGLITQYF. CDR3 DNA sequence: TGCAGTGCCCGAGGGCAGGGTCTCATCACCCAGTACTTC.

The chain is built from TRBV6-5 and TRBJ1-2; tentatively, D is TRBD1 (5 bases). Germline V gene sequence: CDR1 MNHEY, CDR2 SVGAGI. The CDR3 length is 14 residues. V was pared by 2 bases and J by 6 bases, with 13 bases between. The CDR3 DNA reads TGTGCCAGCAGTTACACGGGGGACGGCGATGGCTACACCTTC. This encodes CASSYTGDGDGYTF.

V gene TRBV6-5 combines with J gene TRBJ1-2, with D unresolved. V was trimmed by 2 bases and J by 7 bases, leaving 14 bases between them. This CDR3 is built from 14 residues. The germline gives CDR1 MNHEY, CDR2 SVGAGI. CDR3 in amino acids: CASSYRRGRVGYTF. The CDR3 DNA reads TGTGCCAGCAGTTACCGTCGGGGAAGGGTTGGCTACACCTTC.

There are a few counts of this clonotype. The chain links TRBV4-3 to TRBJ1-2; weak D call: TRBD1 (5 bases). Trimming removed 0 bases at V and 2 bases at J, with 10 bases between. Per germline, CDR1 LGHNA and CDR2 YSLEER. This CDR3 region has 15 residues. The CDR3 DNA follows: TGCGCCAGCAGCCAAGATCACGGGGGGAACTATGGCTACACCTTC. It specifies CASSQDHGGNYGYTF.

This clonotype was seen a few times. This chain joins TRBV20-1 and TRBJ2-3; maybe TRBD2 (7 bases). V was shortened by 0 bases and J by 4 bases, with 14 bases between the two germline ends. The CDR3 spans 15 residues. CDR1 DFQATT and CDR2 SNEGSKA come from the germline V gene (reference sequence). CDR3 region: CSARDRTGGADTQYF. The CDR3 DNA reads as TGCAGTGCTAGAGATCGGACGGGGGGCGCAGATACGCAGTATTTT.

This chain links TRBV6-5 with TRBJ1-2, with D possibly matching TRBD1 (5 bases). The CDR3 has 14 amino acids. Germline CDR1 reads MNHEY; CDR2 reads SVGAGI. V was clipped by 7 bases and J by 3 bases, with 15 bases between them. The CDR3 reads CASMGTGEDYGYTF. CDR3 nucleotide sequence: TGTGCCAGCATGGGAACAGGCGAGGACTATGGCTACACCTTC.

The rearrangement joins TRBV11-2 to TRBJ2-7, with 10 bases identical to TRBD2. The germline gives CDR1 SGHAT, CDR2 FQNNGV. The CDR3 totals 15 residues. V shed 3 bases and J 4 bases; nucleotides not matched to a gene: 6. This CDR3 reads CASSLGAGGRYEQYF. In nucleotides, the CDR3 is TGTGCCAGCAGCTTGGGAGCGGGAGGGCGGTACGAGCAGTACTTC.

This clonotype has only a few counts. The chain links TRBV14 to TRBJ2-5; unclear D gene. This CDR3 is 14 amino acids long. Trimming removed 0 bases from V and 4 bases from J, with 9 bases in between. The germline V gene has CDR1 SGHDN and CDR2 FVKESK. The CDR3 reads CASSQDWSVETQYF. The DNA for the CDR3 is TGTGCCAGCAGCCAAGATTGGAGTGTAGAGACCCAGTACTTC.